The 13 T cell receptor beta chains below come from one sample, sequenced in a study of naive and memory T cell subsets. Ligated cDNA underwent four rounds of PCR with nested alpha and beta constant region primers and SP2. MiXCR was run by TCRdb on the 5' RACE reads, yielding one entry per CDR3 protein. The sample gives around 56,000 distinct CDR3 sequences, around 8% of which show up once; approximately 9.4% is in the top ten. TCR cDNA received a 3' ligated oligonucleotide that carried a UMI. These receptors were obtained from a female donor in good health.

This clonotype was counted between two and nine times. The chain links TRBV7-9 to TRBJ1-5; no firm D call. From germline, CDR1 is SEHNR and CDR2 FQNEAQ (reference sequence). CDR3 length: 14 amino acids. V gave up 5 bases and J gave up 4 bases, with 12 bases separating them. As DNA, the CDR3 is TGTGCCAGCAGCCATTGGGAGATAAATCAGCCCCAGCATTTT. This encodes CASSHWEINQPQHF.

This clonotype was recorded many times. V usage is TRBV7-9 and J usage is TRBJ2-7; 7 bases fit TRBD1. Germline assignment: CDR1 SEHNR and CDR2 FQNEAQ (reference sequence). J lost 4 bases, V lost 5 bases, and 2 bases had no gene match. The CDR3 spans 12 residues. The CDR3 loop reads CASSRQGYEQYF. The CDR3 DNA follows: TGTGCCAGCAGCAGACAGGGATACGAGCAGTACTTC.

This clonotype was found a few times. The chain joins TRBV6-5 to TRBJ1-3; D possibly corresponds to TRBD1 (6 bases). V was shortened by 0 bases and J by 3 bases, with 12 bases between the two germline ends. Germline V CDR1 and CDR2: MNHEY, SVGAGI. The CDR3 has 16 residues. CDR3 loop: CASSYSRGGCGNTIYF. Here the CDR3 DNA reads TGTGCCAGCAGTTACTCGAGGGGGGGCTGTGGAAACACCATATATTTT.

In its sample, this clonotype was seen a few times. The rearrangement joins TRBV18 to TRBJ2-1; TRBD2 might be the D (5 bases). The germline CDR1 and CDR2 sequences are KGHSH and LQKENI. The CDR3 covers 13 residues. Trimming removed 5 bases at V and 7 bases at J, with 12 bases between. The CDR3 loop is CASSLGGVNEQFF. CDR3 DNA: TGTGCCAGCTCATTAGGAGGAGTAAATGAGCAGTTCTTC.

This clonotype occurred many times. V gene TRBV7-2 combines with J gene TRBJ2-7; D is ambiguous. The germline CDR1 and CDR2 sequences are SGHTA and FQGNSA. This CDR3 is 11 amino acids long. V lost 4 bases to trimming and J lost 5 bases, with 6 bases between them. CDR3 coding DNA: TGTGCCAGCAGCTACCATAACGAGCAGTACTTC. This sequence encodes CASSYHNEQYF.

This clonotype was counted ten times or more. The CDR3 reads CSATDRDINEKLFF. The CDR3 DNA is TGCAGCGCCACGGACAGGGACATTAATGAAAAACTGTTTTTT. J is TRBJ1-4 and V is TRBV29-1, with TRBD1 matching 8 bases. The CDR3 sequence is 14 residues long. Germline trimming cut 7 bases from V and 4 bases from J; bases unmatched to any gene: 8. The germline CDR1 and CDR2 sequences are SQVTM and ANQGSEA. The full variable domain, its missing parts supplied by reference TRBV29-1 and TRBJ1-4, is SAVISQKPSRDICQRGTSLTIQCQVDSQVTMMFWYRQQPGQSLTLIATANQGSEATYESGFVIDKFPISRPNLTFSTLTVSNMSPEDSSIYLCSATDRDINEKLFFGSGTQLSVL.

In its sample, this clonotype was seen a few times. The chain links TRBV7-2 to TRBJ1-1; unclear D gene. CDR1 SGHTA and CDR2 FQGNSA come from the germline V gene. There are 15 residues in the CDR3. V lost 2 bases, J lost 1 base, and 11 bases lay in between. The CDR3 reads CASSLHGNWNTEAFF. In DNA, the CDR3 is TGTGCCAGCAGCTTACACGGGAACTGGAACACTGAAGCTTTCTTT.

This clonotype was counted ten times or more. The CDR3 DNA reads as TGTGCCAGCAGCCAAGATCGGGGGACTCTCTCCACAGATACGCAGTATTTT. Translation: CASSQDRGTLSTDTQYF. The chain couples TRBV3-1 to TRBJ2-3, with a weak D call TRBD2 (6 bases). Deletions cut 0 bases from V and 2 bases from J, with 15 bases between. This CDR3 has 17 residues. Germline CDR1 and CDR2: LGHDT and YNNKEL (reference sequence).

This sequence joins TRBV30 and TRBJ2-5; tentative D call: TRBD1 (6 bases). The CDR3 is made up of 13 amino acids. The germline V and J ends were trimmed by 3 bases and 2 bases, with 10 bases remaining between them. Germline V gene data show CDR1 as GTSNPN and CDR2 as SVGIG (reference sequence). The CDR3 sequence: CAWRRTAQETQYF. The DNA of the CDR3 is TGTGCCTGGAGACGGACAGCTCAAGAGACCCAGTACTTC. Variable domain in full (rest from reference TRBV30 and TRBJ2-5): SQTIHQWPATLVQPVGSPLSLECTVEGTSNPNLYWYRQAAGRGLQLLFYSVGIGQISSEVPQNLSASRPQDRQFILSSKKLLLSDSGFYLCAWRRTAQETQYFGPGTRLLVL.

A remark on this clonotype: A read error may be the cause here, since a much bigger clone is one base away. The chain uses TRBV5-1 and TRBJ2-5, with 8 bases fitting TRBD1. CDR3 length equals 14 residues. Trimming took 4 bases from V and 4 from J; bases not matched to a gene: 6. Germline V gene data show CDR1 as SGHRS and CDR2 as YFSETQ. Here the CDR3 reads CASSRQGNGETQYF. CDR3 nucleotide sequence: TGCGCCAGCAGCCGACAGGGGAATGGAGAGACCCAGTACTTC.

This chain connects TRBV14 to TRBJ1-2; a possible D gene is TRBD1 (6 bases). V lost 3 bases and J lost 8, with 10 bases in between. Germline V gene lookup returns CDR1 SGHDN and CDR2 FVKESK. This CDR3 spans 12 amino acids. Here the CDR3 DNA reads TGTGCCAGCAGCCAGGGGGGCCGGGGCTACACCTTC. It encodes CASSQGGRGYTF.

This clonotype was counted between two and nine times. This chain joins TRBV5-1 and TRBJ2-1; D remains unclear. V was shortened by 4 bases and J by 0 bases, with 14 bases between the two germline ends. The CDR3 length is 16 residues. Germline V gives CDR1 SGHRS, CDR2 YFSETQ. The CDR3 is CASSADPSVSYNEQFF. DNA of the CDR3: TGCGCCAGCAGCGCCGACCCGTCCGTCTCCTACAATGAGCAGTTCTTC.

This clonotype was found many times. V usage is TRBV7-9 and J usage is TRBJ2-1, with a weak D call TRBD2 (6 bases). Trimming took off 4 bases at V and 5 bases at J, with 15 bases between the two ends. The CDR3 spans 15 residues. CDR1 is SEHNR, CDR2 FQNEAQ, per germline (reference sequence). CDR3 region: CASSSRDSKNNEQFF. DNA for the CDR3: TGTGCCAGCAGCTCGCGGGACTCGAAGAACAATGAGCAGTTCTTC.